The present T cell receptor (beta chain) was sequenced within a study of cytomegalovirus exposure and HLA in healthy donors. Unmatched junction bases numbered 0, after V lost 2 bases and J lost 4 bases. The CDR3 is 15 residues long. CDR1 and CDR2 from the germline V gene are MRHNA and SNTAGT. The study, taken as a whole, reports: Using a false discovery rate of 0.05, a later analysis showed that approximately 16,000 TCR beta sequences were associated with HLA alleles.

The PCR ran on 60 Vbeta and 13 Jbeta primers. Using immunoSEQ multiplex PCR, the repertoire was profiled, and TCRdb retains in-frame clones only, with some absent. The sample yields roughly 140,000 clones, around 79% seen once. Remarks on this clone: The antigen is unknown.

The V call is TRBV6-4, the J call TRBJ2-2, with 11 bases aligning to TRBD1. This clonotype was obtained from a man between 18 and 35 years old in good health and CMV-seronegative. Source material: PBMCs. CDR3 in DNA: TGTGCCAGCAGTGACGGGACAGGGGGCACCGGGGAGCTGTTTTTT. Its translation is CASSDGTGGTGELFF.